Below, 14 T cell receptor beta chains from the same sample are listed, as sequenced in a study of technical replicates of blood from a few donors (dated by TCRdb to 2016 to 2017). Library construction relied on the immunoSEQ multiplex PCR assay. TCRdb took this table from immuneACCESS and kept in-frame rearrangements with V and J called. Such tables lack part of the clones; where checked against another copy, unresolved V genes explain under half of the gap, and the rest is unexplained. In this sample the table shows 70,000 to 85,000 clones, about 97% of which occur a single time. Together, the top ten hold around 0.18% of the sample. Sequencing used T cells isolated from PBMCs. These receptors were obtained from a human donor in good health.

The chain recombines TRBV5-1 with TRBJ2-1; 10 nucleotides agree with TRBD2. Unmatched junction bases numbered 4, after V lost 2 bases and J lost 2 bases. Germline loops: CDR1 SGHRS, CDR2 YFSETQ. The CDR3 is 16 amino acids. This chain's CDR3 is CASSFRLAGAYNEQFF. CDR3 coding DNA: TGCGCCAGCAGCTTCAGGCTAGCGGGGGCCTACAATGAGCAGTTCTTC.

This chain joins TRBV7-9 and TRBJ2-3; TRBD2 is a possible D gene (6 bases). Germline V CDR1 and CDR2: SEHNR, FQNEAQ (reference sequence). The CDR3 has 16 residues. V was trimmed by 5 bases and J by 3 bases, leaving 18 bases between them. The CDR3: CASSTLTSLGTDTQYF. The CDR3 DNA is TGTGCCAGCAGCACCTTGACTAGTCTCGGGACAGATACGCAGTATTTT.

The rearrangement uses TRBV28 and TRBJ2-3, with 7 nucleotides matching TRBD2. The J segment lost 4 bases and the V segment lost 4 bases, leaving 5 bases of the junction unmatched. Germline assignment: CDR1 MDHEN and CDR2 SYDVKM. The CDR3 is 14 residues long. This CDR3 reads CASSWRELPDTQYF. In DNA, the CDR3 is TGTGCCAGCAGTTGGCGGGAGCTCCCAGATACGCAGTATTTT.

For this clone: One end of the junction does not line up with germline, which may come from a read error. The chain is built from TRBV7-6 and TRBJ1-5; D unresolved. The CDR3 loop spans 14 amino acids. CDR1 is SGHVS and CDR2 is FNYEAQ in the germline V gene. The CDR3 sequence is CASSLSQGNQPQHF. The CDR3 DNA sequence: TGTGCTAGCAGCTTATCGCAGGGCAATCAGCCCCAGCATTTT.

The V and J genes are TRBV19 and TRBJ1-1; D unresolved. This CDR3 has 14 amino acids. Germline CDR1 LNHDA, CDR2 SQIVND (reference sequence). V lost 6 bases and J lost 6, with 17 bases in between. CDR3 residues: CASSPTLASAEAFF. CDR3 sequence (DNA): TGTGCCAGTAGCCCGACACTTGCGTCCGCTGAAGCTTTCTTT. The full variable domain, with the rest looked up from reference TRBV19 and TRBJ1-1, is DGGITQSPKYLFRKEGQNVTLSCEQNLNHDAMYWYRQDPGQGLRLIYYSQIVNDFQKGDIAEGYSVSREKKESFPLTVTSAQKNPTAFYLCASSPTLASAEAFFGQGTRLTVV.

This rearrangement joins TRBV28 to TRBJ2-6, with 11 positions matching TRBD1. The CDR3 contains 18 residues. V dropped 1 base and J dropped 0; count of bases not matched to a gene: 2. The germline V gene has CDR1 MDHEN and CDR2 SYDVKM. CDR3 DNA sequence: TGTGCCAGCAGTTTATCCGGGACAGGGGGCTCTGGGGCCAACGTCCTGACTTTC. This translates into CASSLSGTGGSGANVLTF.

The chain recombines TRBV2 with TRBJ1-2; D is unclear. This CDR3 is built from 13 residues. The V gene lost 3 bases and the J gene lost 6 bases, with 11 bases spanning the gap. Germline V lookup: CDR1 SNHLY, CDR2 FYNNEI. The CDR3 loop is CASSDSRLNGYTF. The CDR3 DNA sequence: TGTGCCAGCAGTGATTCCAGGCTTAATGGCTACACCTTC.

This chain links TRBV5-1 with TRBJ2-3; D call uncertain. Trimming pared 0 bases from V and 4 bases from J, leaving 9 bases between. CDR1 and CDR2 from the germline V gene are SGHRS and YFSETQ. The CDR3 has 14 residues. CDR3 sequence reads: CASSLDSLSDTQYF. CDR3 bases: TGCGCCAGCAGCTTGGACAGTCTTTCAGATACGCAGTATTTT.

The chain recombines TRBV19 with TRBJ1-1, with D possibly being TRBD1 (5 bases). This CDR3 is 18 amino acids long. Trimming took 3 bases from V and 2 from J, leaving 22 bases between them. Germline V gene lookup returns CDR1 LNHDA and CDR2 SQIVND (reference sequence). This CDR3 reads CASSIFRQGILSNTEAFF. The CDR3 nucleotides read TGTGCCAGTAGTATCTTTCGCCAGGGAATTCTGTCTAACACTGAAGCTTTCTTT.

This sequence joins TRBV9 and TRBJ1-4; D remains unclear. The V end lost 4 bases, the J end lost 8 bases, and 9 bases lay between the germline ends. The CDR3 covers 12 residues. Germline V gene data show CDR1 as SGDLS and CDR2 as YYNGEE. CDR3 nucleotide sequence: TGTGCCAGCAGCTCGGGAGTGGAAAAACTGTTTTTT. Translation: CASSSGVEKLFF.

This clone has a single count. The chain uses TRBV18 and TRBJ1-1, with 8 bases identical to TRBD1. Germline CDR1 KGHSH, CDR2 LQKENI. V trimming: 4 bases; J trimming: 0 bases; junction bases outside the gene matches: 4. This CDR3 region has 15 residues. The CDR3 region is CASSQRTGMNTEAFF. In DNA, the CDR3 is TGTGCCAGCTCACAAAGGACAGGGATGAACACTGAAGCTTTCTTT.

The genes are TRBV7-9 and TRBJ2-1, with 13 bases lining up with TRBD2. With 7 bases clipped from V and 7 bases from J, the junction kept 10 bases outside the gene matches. Germline assignment: CDR1 SEHNR and CDR2 FQNEAQ (reference sequence). The CDR3 contains 16 residues. CDR3 sequence (DNA): TGTGCCAGCACCCGAGGGCGACTAGCGGGAGGTAATGAGCAGTTCTTC. Translation: CASTRGRLAGGNEQFF.

This chain connects TRBV7-9 to TRBJ1-4, with no clear D. The CDR3 runs to 14 residues. In germline, CDR1 is SEHNR, CDR2 FQNEAQ (reference sequence). Between the trimmed V and J ends, which lost 1 base and 8 bases, there was a span of 11 bases. CDR3 coding DNA: TGTGCCAGCAGCTTAGAGCTGTTGCAAGAAAAACTGTTTTTT. Translating gives CASSLELLQEKLFF.

The chain couples TRBV15 to TRBJ1-2; 12 positions match TRBD1. The V gene end was trimmed by 5 bases and the J gene end by 4 bases; junction bases not matched to a gene: 8. This CDR3 region has 16 residues. The germline V gene encodes CDR1 LNHNV and CDR2 YYDKDF (reference sequence). The CDR3 DNA reads TGTGCCACCAGCCCCCCCGGGACAGGGGGCGGCTATGGCTACACCTTC. It codes for CATSPPGTGGGYGYTF.